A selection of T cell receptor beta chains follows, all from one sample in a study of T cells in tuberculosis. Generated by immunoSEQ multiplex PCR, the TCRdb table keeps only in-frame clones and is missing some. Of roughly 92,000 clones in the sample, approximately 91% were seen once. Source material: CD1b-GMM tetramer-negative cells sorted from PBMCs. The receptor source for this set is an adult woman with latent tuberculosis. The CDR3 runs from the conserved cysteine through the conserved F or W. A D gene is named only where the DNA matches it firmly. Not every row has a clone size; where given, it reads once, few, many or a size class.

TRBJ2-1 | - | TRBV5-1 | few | CASSSSNMAGAYNEQFF | TGCGCCAGCAGCTCCAGCAATATGGCAGGGGCCTACAATGAGCAGTTCTTC
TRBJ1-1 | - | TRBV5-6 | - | CASSLQNTEAFF | TGTGCCAGCAGCTTGCAGAACACTGAAGCTTTCTTT
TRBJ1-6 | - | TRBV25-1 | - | CASSDRRDSPLHF | TGTGCCAGCAGTGATCGGCGGGATTCACCCCTCCACTTT
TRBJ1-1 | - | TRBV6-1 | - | CASSEQGRNTEAFF | TGTGCCAGCAGTGAACAGGGCAGGAACACTGAAGCTTTCTTT
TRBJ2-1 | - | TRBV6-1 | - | CASSEVGLSFF | TGTGCCAGCAGTGAAGTGGGACTCTCGTTCTTC
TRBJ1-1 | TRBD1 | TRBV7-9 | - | CASSLTRTGMNTEAFF | TGTGCCAGCAGCTTAACCCGGACAGGAATGAACACTGAAGCTTTCTTT
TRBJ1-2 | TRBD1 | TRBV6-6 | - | CASSWGQGNGYTF | TGTGCCAGCAGTTGGGGACAGGGGAATGGCTACACCTTC
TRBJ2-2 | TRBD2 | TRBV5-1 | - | CASSLNRGRPELAGGDTGELFF | TGCGCCAGCAGCTTGAACAGGGGGCGACCTGAACTAGCGGGGGGCGATACCGGGGAGCTGTTTTTT
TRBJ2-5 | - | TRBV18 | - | CASSPLRSGTQYF | TGTGCCAGCTCACCACTCAGATCGGGGACCCAGTACTTC
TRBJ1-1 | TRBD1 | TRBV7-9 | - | CASSPTGEAFF | TGTGCCAGCAGCCCGACAGGGGAAGCTTTCTTT
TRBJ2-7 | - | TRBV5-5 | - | CASSRTYEQYF | TGTGCCAGCAGCCGTACCTACGAGCAGTACTTC
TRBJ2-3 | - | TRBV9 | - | CASSAQPGATDTQYF | TGTGCCAGCAGCGCACAGCCAGGGGCCACAGATACGCAGTATTTT
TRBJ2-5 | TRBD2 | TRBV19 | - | CASSTWTSGQETQYF | TGTGCCAGTAGTACGTGGACTAGCGGACAAGAGACCCAGTACTTC
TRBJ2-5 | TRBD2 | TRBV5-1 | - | CASSLGGLAGETQYF | TGCGCCAGCAGCTTGGGGGGACTAGCTGGGGAGACCCAGTACTTC
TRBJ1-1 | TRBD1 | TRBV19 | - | CASNTPQGQGLNTEAFF | TGTGCCAGCAACACGCCCCAGGGACAGGGATTGAACACTGAAGCTTTCTTT
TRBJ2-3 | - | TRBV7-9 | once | CASSLNRVMDTQYF | TGTGCCAGCAGCTTGAACAGGGTAATGGATACGCAGTATTTT
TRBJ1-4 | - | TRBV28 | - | CASSWTAATNEKLFF | TGTGCCAGCAGCTGGACAGCCGCAACTAATGAAAAACTGTTTTTT